This T cell receptor (beta chain) originates from a study of shared clonotypes between healthy human individuals. Study details: Donor ages ranged 18 to 49 years: a couple of women, a few men. CD4 naive cells filled three plates per donor, CD4 memory three, CD8 naive two and CD8 memory one. Whole-study results and caveats: Blood alone was sampled, and tissue repertoires likely differ. What naive subsets generally showed was a larger estimated richness than memory subsets showed.

Germline V gene sequence: CDR1 MNHNY, CDR2 SVGAGI (reference sequence). The ends were cut back, 0 bases at V and 0 bases at J, with 6 bases in the middle. The CDR3 runs 15 residues. In the case of this clone: What it binds is unknown.

The naive CD8 subset, CD45RO-negative cells positively selected for CCR7, excluded terminally differentiated effector memory CD45RA+ cells. Assay: immunoSEQ multiplex PCR; the TCRdb copy retains only in-frame clones and omits some. The top ten hold about 1.5% of the sample, which has around 2.1 million clones, 85% to 95% seen once. The clonotype was recovered from a man younger than 30 in good health. Some clones in this sample may be carry-over from other donors' samples. Sequenced input: naive CD8+ T cells from PBMCs. The J gene is TRBJ1-5, the V gene TRBV6-6, with D unclear. The CDR3 loop is CASSYSWGSNQPQHF. The CDR3 nucleotides read TGTGCCAGCAGTTACTCGTGGGGTAGCAATCAGCCCCAGCATTTT.